The TCR beta chain described here comes from a study of cytomegalovirus exposure and HLA in healthy donors. Comment on this clone: As yet, its antigen is unknown.

Researchers ran the PCR with 60 Vbeta and 13 Jbeta primers. Sequencing was performed with immunoSEQ multiplex PCR; in TCRdb, only in-frame clones are kept and a portion is missing. The sample has 75,000 to 90,000 clones. Study results and limitations: The study designated over 150 TCR beta chains cytomegalovirus-associated. Information on immune exposure was restricted to one variable (CMV serostatus).

This receptor was obtained from a woman in her sixties in good health and CMV-seronegative. Sequencing was carried out using PBMCs.

As DNA, the CDR3 is TGTGCCAGCAGAGAGAAAGCTAACGAGCAGTACTTC. Translating gives CASREKANEQYF. This chain links TRBV28 with TRBJ2-7; D is uncertain. Germline CDR1 is MDHEN and CDR2 is SYDVKM. CDR3 length: 12 amino acids. V lost 6 bases and J lost 5, with 11 bases in between.